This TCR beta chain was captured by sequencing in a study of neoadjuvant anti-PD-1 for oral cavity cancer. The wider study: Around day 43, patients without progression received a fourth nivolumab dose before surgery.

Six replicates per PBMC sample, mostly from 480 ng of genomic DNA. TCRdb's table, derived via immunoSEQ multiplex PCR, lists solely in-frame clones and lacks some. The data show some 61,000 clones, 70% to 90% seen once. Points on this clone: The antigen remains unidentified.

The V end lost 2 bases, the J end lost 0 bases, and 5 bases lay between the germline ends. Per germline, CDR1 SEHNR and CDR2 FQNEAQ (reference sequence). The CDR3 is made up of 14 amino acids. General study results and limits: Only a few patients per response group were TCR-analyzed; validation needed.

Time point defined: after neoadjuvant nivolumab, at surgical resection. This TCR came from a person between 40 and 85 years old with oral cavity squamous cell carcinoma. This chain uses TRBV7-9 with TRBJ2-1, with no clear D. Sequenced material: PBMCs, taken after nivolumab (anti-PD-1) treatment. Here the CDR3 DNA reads TGTGCCAGCAGCTTATTTAGCTCCTACAATGAGCAGTTCTTC. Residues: CASSLFSSYNEQFF.